The T cell receptor (beta chain) described here comes from a study of CD8 T cells in ankylosing spondylitis. The CDR3 runs 14 residues. The V and J ends lost 5 bases and 15 bases respectively, with 26 bases between them. CDR1 and CDR2 (germline): SQVTM, ANQGSEA. TCRdb recomputed calls from the 5' RACE reads with MiXCR, one row per CDR3 protein. The sample has around 210,000 distinct CDR3 sequences, roughly 8.2% seen once. V and J are TRBV29-1 and TRBJ2-1; either TRBD1 or TRBD2 may fit D (5 bases each). Sequencing was done on a sample of blood, either unsorted or a sorted T cell fraction (not recorded which). This TCR derives from a female donor with ankylosing spondylitis or in good health (not recorded which). The CDR3, as DNA: TGCAGCGTTTATGAACAGGCCTATACAATGAGGGGGTTCTTC. Translated, it gives CSVYEQAYTMRGFF.